The 17 T cell receptor beta chains reported below all come from one sample, sequenced in a study of blood T cell repertoires in COVID-19. Only in-frame clones appear in the TCRdb table, and some are missing; sequencing was by immunoSEQ multiplex PCR. The sample gives 200,000 or so clones, 80% to 85% of which show up once; 5% to 6.5% is in the top ten. Sequenced: peripheral blood. The receptors here all came from a woman aged 55-70 years who had recovered from COVID-19.

Here the CDR3 reads CASSARETQYF. The CDR3 DNA reads as TGTGCCAGCAGCGCCAGGGAGACCCAGTACTTC. This rearrangement joins TRBV2 to TRBJ2-5; D uncertain. Germline-derived CDR1 and CDR2 are SNHLY and FYNNEI. Between the trimmed V and J ends, which lost 6 bases and 5 bases, there was a span of 7 bases. This CDR3 comprises 11 residues.

The chain joins TRBV5-4 to TRBJ2-1, with D possibly being TRBD2 (5 bases). Germline lookup yields CDR1 SGHNT and CDR2 YYREEE (reference sequence). The V end lost 0 bases, the J end lost 2 bases, and 6 bases lay between the germline ends. CDR3 size: 14 residues. This chain's CDR3 is CASSLAGAYNEQFF. CDR3 in DNA: TGTGCCAGCAGCTTGGCCGGGGCCTACAATGAGCAGTTCTTC.

The J gene is TRBJ2-1, the V gene TRBV27; 9 bases match TRBD1. The CDR3 sequence is 15 residues long. V lost 5 bases, J lost 3 bases, and 5 bases stayed unmatched. Germline CDR1 and CDR2: MNHEY and SMNVEV (reference sequence). CDR3 in amino acids: CASSIGTGNYNEQFF. CDR3 nucleotides: TGTGCCAGCAGTATAGGGACAGGGAACTACAATGAGCAGTTCTTC.

This clone has a handful of counts. This sequence joins TRBV18 and TRBJ1-5; D is undetermined. Deletions cut 3 bases from V and 5 bases from J, with 8 bases between. CDR1 is KGHSH, CDR2 LQKENI, per germline. The CDR3 contains 13 residues. CDR3 in DNA: TGTGCCAGCTCACCCACAATCGATCAGCCCCAGCATTTT. Amino acid sequence: CASSPTIDQPQHF.

The CDR3, as DNA: TGTGCCAGCAGTCGGACAGCCGAGACCCAGTACTTC. Residues: CASSRTAETQYF. The genes are TRBV12-3 or TRBV12-4 and TRBJ2-5, with D possibly TRBD1 on 6 matching bases. The CDR3 loop spans 12 amino acids. Trimming removed 5 bases at V and 5 bases at J, with 9 bases between.

This clone has more than one count but fewer than ten. DNA of the CDR3: TGTGCCAGCAGACAGGGGCTACACCCCTATAATTCACCCCTCCACTTT. Amino acids: CASRQGLHPYNSPLHF. This chain links TRBV6-4 with TRBJ1-6; 7 bases are shared with TRBD1. The CDR3 is 16 amino acids. Germline CDR1 is MRHNA and CDR2 is SNTAGT. J gave up 2 bases and V 6 bases, and 7 bases lay outside the gene matches.

The chain joins TRBV2 to TRBJ2-5; 9 nucleotides align to TRBD1. The junction had 4 bases not matched to a gene; V was cut back by 7 bases and J by 4 bases. CDR3 length equals 13 residues. Germline V lookup: CDR1 SNHLY, CDR2 FYNNEI. The DNA for the CDR3 is TGTGCCAGCACCACACAGGGGGCAGAGACCCAGTACTTC. This encodes CASTTQGAETQYF.

The chain uses TRBV5-1 and TRBJ2-1; TRBD1 agrees at 9 bases. There are 15 residues in the CDR3. V lost 3 bases, J lost 6 bases, and 7 bases stayed unmatched. CDR1 is SGHRS and CDR2 is YFSETQ in the germline V gene. The CDR3 loop is CASSSPGQGANEQFF. DNA for the CDR3: TGCGCCAGCAGCTCCCCGGGACAGGGTGCCAATGAGCAGTTCTTC. The whole variable domain, remainder taken from reference TRBV5-1 and TRBJ2-1, is KAGVTQTPRYLIKTRGQQVTLSCSPISGHRSVSWYQQTPGQGLQFLFEYFSETQRNKGNFPGRFSGRQFSNSRSEMNVSTLELGDSALYLCASSSPGQGANEQFFGPGTRLTVL.

The rearrangement links TRBV5-6 to TRBJ2-1, with 7 bases aligning to TRBD2. The CDR3 is made up of 13 amino acids. The V gene end was trimmed by 9 bases and the J gene end by 2 bases; junction bases not matched to a gene: 5. The germline V gene encodes CDR1 SGHDT and CDR2 YYEEEE. CDR3 sequence reads: CATQRGPYNEQFF. CDR3 in DNA: TGTGCCACCCAGCGGGGCCCCTACAATGAGCAGTTCTTC.

This clone was detected once. The genes are TRBV13 and TRBJ1-1; D gene uncertain. V was shortened by 4 bases and J by 4 bases, with 7 bases between the two germline ends. The CDR3 is 12 amino acids. CDR1 PRHDT and CDR2 FYEKMQ come from the germline V gene (reference sequence). CDR3 coding DNA: TGTGCCAGCAGCTCCTTTCGCACTGAAGCTTTCTTT. Translating gives CASSSFRTEAFF.

V gene TRBV5-1 combines with J gene TRBJ2-7; no clear D. V lost 0 bases and J 6 bases, leaving 10 bases between the germline ends. The CDR3 extends over 13 amino acids. The germline V gene has CDR1 SGHRS and CDR2 YFSETQ. DNA for the CDR3: TGCGCCAGCAGCTTGGTATCGCTAGGCGAGCAGTACTTC. This sequence encodes CASSLVSLGEQYF.

The V call is TRBV19, the J call TRBJ2-7, with D possibly matching TRBD2 (6 bases). CDR3 length: 14 amino acids. V was cut by 0 bases and J by 6 bases, with 12 bases left in between. Looked up from germline, CDR1 is LNHDA and CDR2 is SQIVND (reference sequence). The CDR3 DNA reads TGTGCCAGTAGTATAGATCAGGAGGGGTCCGAGCAGTACTTC. It translates to CASSIDQEGSEQYF.

The rearrangement joins TRBV28 to TRBJ2-7; D is ambiguous. The CDR3 runs to 12 residues. V was shortened by 3 bases and J by 2 bases, with 5 bases between the two germline ends. Germline CDR1 MDHEN, CDR2 SYDVKM. CDR3 in DNA: TGTGCCAGCAGTTTGTTAACCTACGAGCAGTACTTC. Its protein product is CASSLLTYEQYF.

The gene calls are TRBV9 and TRBJ1-2; TRBD1 matches at 10 bases. This CDR3 spans 13 amino acids. Germline loops: CDR1 SGDLS, CDR2 YYNGEE. V lost 2 bases to trimming and J lost 8 bases; unmatched junction nucleotides: 3. CDR3 sequence: CASSVGTGDGYTF. CDR3 DNA sequence: TGTGCCAGCAGCGTCGGGACAGGGGACGGCTACACCTTC.

The V gene is TRBV27, the J gene TRBJ2-1; D uncertain. Germline V gene lookup returns CDR1 MNHEY and CDR2 SMNVEV (reference sequence). The CDR3 is 15 amino acids. The ends were cut back, 0 bases at V and 0 bases at J, with 6 bases in the middle. The CDR3 sequence: CASSLSGSSYNEQFF. The CDR3 DNA sequence: TGTGCCAGCAGTTTATCGGGCAGCTCCTACAATGAGCAGTTCTTC.

V is TRBV18 and J is TRBJ1-1, with D maybe TRBD1 (6 bases). The CDR3 runs to 13 residues. The V and J ends lost 0 bases and 5 bases respectively, with 7 bases between them. Germline V gene data show CDR1 as KGHSH and CDR2 as LQKENI. The CDR3, as DNA: TGTGCCAGCTCACCACCCCAGGGGACTGAAGCTTTCTTT. Residues: CASSPPQGTEAFF.

J is TRBJ2-3 and V is TRBV29-1, with TRBD1 matching over 7 bases. This CDR3 has 12 residues. V gave up 7 bases and J gave up 5 bases; unmatched junction bases: 6. The V gene's germline CDR1 is SQVTM and CDR2 ANQGSEA. For the CDR3, the DNA is TGCAGCGCTACAGGGGATGGAGATACGCAGTATTTT. It codes for CSATGDGDTQYF.